These T cell receptor beta chains were read from a single sample in a study of type 1 and type 2 diabetes patients. TCRdb independently ran MiXCR on the multiplex PCR reads; one entry per CDR3 protein. The table shows about 290,000 distinct CDR3 sequences, with 45% to 60% occurring only once. The sequenced sample consisted of peripheral blood mononuclear cells (PBMCs). The origin of the receptors is a man aged 18 to 30 with type 2 diabetes. Both conserved end residues are part of each CDR3. The D gene is left open where the match is weak. Some rows mark clone size as missing; the rest say once, few, many or name a class of expanded clone.

CDR3 DNA: TGCGCCAGCAGCTTGGTGGCTAGCAGCTACGAGCAGTACTTC
CDR3 protein: CASSLVASSYEQYF
clone size: NA
D gene: NA
J gene: TRBJ2-7
V gene: TRBV5-1

CDR3 DNA: TGTGCCAGCAAACCGGGACAGGGGAACAACGAGCAGTACTTC
CDR3 protein: CASKPGQGNNEQYF
clone size: few
D gene: TRBD1
J gene: TRBJ2-7
V gene: TRBV6-6

CDR3 DNA: TGTGCCAGCAGGGCGCGGGTACAGAACACCGGGGAGCTGTTTTTT
CDR3 protein: CASRARVQNTGELFF
clone size: NA
D gene: NA
J gene: TRBJ2-2
V gene: TRBV6-5

CDR3 DNA: TGTGCCAGCAGTTTTCTTCTCGAGGACAGGGCACACGAAAAACTGTTTTTT
CDR3 protein: CASSFLLEDRAHEKLFF
clone size: NA
D gene: TRBD1
J gene: TRBJ1-4
V gene: TRBV12-3/TRBV12-4

CDR3 DNA: TGCAGTGCTAGCGAAGACACAGATACGCAGTATTTT
CDR3 protein: CSASEDTDTQYF
clone size: NA
D gene: NA
J gene: TRBJ2-3
V gene: TRBV20-1

CDR3 DNA: TGTGCCAGCACTGACTGGGGGGCCTTCTATGGCTACACCTTC
CDR3 protein: CASTDWGAFYGYTF
clone size: NA
D gene: NA
J gene: TRBJ1-2
V gene: TRBV6-6

CDR3 DNA: TGTGCCAGCAGTGAATTGGACACTGGAGGGGCCAACGTCCTGACTTTC
CDR3 protein: CASSELDTGGANVLTF
clone size: many
D gene: NA
J gene: TRBJ2-6
V gene: TRBV2

CDR3 DNA: TGTGCCACCTCATTACAGGGATGGCAAGAGACCCAGTACTTC
CDR3 protein: CATSLQGWQETQYF
clone size: few
D gene: NA
J gene: TRBJ2-5
V gene: TRBV27

CDR3 DNA: TGTGCCAGCACCTTGGGGGTGAGCGAGCAGTACTTC
CDR3 protein: CASTLGVSEQYF
clone size: few
D gene: NA
J gene: TRBJ2-7
V gene: TRBV6-6

CDR3 DNA: TGCGCCAGCAGGGCGACTAGCGGGCGACAAGAGACCCAGTACTTC
CDR3 protein: CASRATSGRQETQYF
clone size: NA
D gene: TRBD2
J gene: TRBJ2-5
V gene: TRBV10-1

CDR3 DNA: TGCAGCGTTTCCGGGACCTCTCTAACCGGGGAGCTGTTTTTT
CDR3 protein: CSVSGTSLTGELFF
clone size: NA
D gene: NA
J gene: TRBJ2-2
V gene: TRBV29-1

CDR3 DNA: TGCAGTGCCACGGAGCGGGAGGGCAGCACAGATACGCAGTATTTT
CDR3 protein: CSATEREGSTDTQYF
clone size: few
D gene: TRBD2
J gene: TRBJ2-3
V gene: TRBV20-1

CDR3 DNA: TGTGCCACCAGCAGTTCTAGACAGGTATCCTACGAGCAGTACTTC
CDR3 protein: CATSSSRQVSYEQYF
clone size: many
D gene: NA
J gene: TRBJ2-7
V gene: TRBV15

CDR3 DNA: TGCAGTGCTACCCTAGGCGGGAGGAGGGGGACCCAGTACTTC
CDR3 protein: CSATLGGRRGTQYF
clone size: few
D gene: TRBD2
J gene: TRBJ2-5
V gene: TRBV20-1

CDR3 DNA: TGTGCCGTCGGGGGGTCCCCGGACCCTGAAGCTTTCTTT
CDR3 protein: CAVGGSPDPEAFF
clone size: NA
D gene: NA
J gene: TRBJ1-1
V gene: TRBV10-3

CDR3 DNA: TGTGCCAGCAGCGGAGGGGAACGTCCCTACAATAAGCAGTTCTTC
CDR3 protein: CASSGGERPYNKQFF
clone size: NA
D gene: NA
J gene: TRBJ2-1
V gene: TRBV7-8

CDR3 DNA: TGTGCCAGCAGTTCCCGGGACCCAAACAATGAGCAGTTCTTC
CDR3 protein: CASSSRDPNNEQFF
clone size: few
D gene: NA
J gene: TRBJ2-1
V gene: TRBV6-6

CDR3 DNA: TGCGCCAGCAGCCAAGATAGGCAAGGGCAGGAGACCCAGTACTTC
CDR3 protein: CASSQDRQGQETQYF
clone size: NA
D gene: NA
J gene: TRBJ2-5
V gene: TRBV4-3

CDR3 DNA: TGTGCCAGTAGGGTAACGTGGGGCACCGGGGAGCTGTTTTTT
CDR3 protein: CASRVTWGTGELFF
clone size: NA
D gene: NA
J gene: TRBJ2-2
V gene: TRBV19

CDR3 DNA: TGTGCCAGCTCGGCCATGAGCTCCTATAATTCACCCCTCCACTTT
CDR3 protein: CASSAMSSYNSPLHF
clone size: many
D gene: NA
J gene: TRBJ1-6
V gene: TRBV6-5

CDR3 DNA: TGTGCCAGCAGCGGCAGCGGGGGGTCGGTTGGAGAGCAGTACTTC
CDR3 protein: CASSGSGGSVGEQYF
clone size: few
D gene: TRBD2
J gene: TRBJ2-7
V gene: TRBV7-6

CDR3 DNA: TGTGCCAGCAGTTTCTCGGCGGAGAATGTGTTGTACGAGCAGTACTTC
CDR3 protein: CASSFSAENVLYEQYF
clone size: NA
D gene: NA
J gene: TRBJ2-7
V gene: TRBV28

CDR3 DNA: TGTGCCAGCAGGACAGATTCCTCTGGAAACACCATATATTTT
CDR3 protein: CASRTDSSGNTIYF
clone size: NA
D gene: NA
J gene: TRBJ1-3
V gene: TRBV7-6

CDR3 DNA: TGTGCCAGCAGCTTATTGGGCAGGAACACTGAAGCTTTCTTT
CDR3 protein: CASSLLGRNTEAFF
clone size: NA
D gene: NA
J gene: TRBJ1-1
V gene: TRBV7-6

CDR3 DNA: TGTGCCAGTAGTATTGAGGTTGGCGGTCTTTTGGAGACCCAGTACTTC
CDR3 protein: CASSIEVGGLLETQYF
clone size: NA
D gene: NA
J gene: TRBJ2-5
V gene: TRBV19

CDR3 DNA: TGTGCCACCAGCAGAGGTTTTTCACCCCTCCACTTT
CDR3 protein: CATSRGFSPLHF
clone size: NA
D gene: NA
J gene: TRBJ1-6
V gene: TRBV7-8

CDR3 DNA: TGCGCCAGCAGCCAAGGTCAGGGTGGAAACACCATATATTTT
CDR3 protein: CASSQGQGGNTIYF
clone size: NA
D gene: NA
J gene: TRBJ1-3
V gene: TRBV4-3

CDR3 DNA: TGTGCCAGCAGTGGGGACCTCTACTCCTACGAGCAGTACTTC
CDR3 protein: CASSGDLYSYEQYF
clone size: NA
D gene: NA
J gene: TRBJ2-7
V gene: TRBV10-3

CDR3 DNA: TGTGCCAGCAGCCCTGAGTTAGGGGGGGGAAACTATGGCTACACCTTC
CDR3 protein: CASSPELGGGNYGYTF
clone size: few
D gene: NA
J gene: TRBJ1-2
V gene: TRBV4-2

CDR3 DNA: TGTGCCAGCAGTGAGCTAGGGAACACTGAAGCTTTCTTT
CDR3 protein: CASSELGNTEAFF
clone size: many
D gene: NA
J gene: TRBJ1-1
V gene: TRBV2

CDR3 DNA: TGCAGCGTTGAGGGACTAGCGGGGGGCGGACATAGCACAGATACGCAGTATTTT
CDR3 protein: CSVEGLAGGGHSTDTQYF
clone size: NA
D gene: TRBD2
J gene: TRBJ2-3
V gene: TRBV29-1

CDR3 DNA: TGTGCCATCAGCAGGGACAGAAAGGCGGCTAACTATGGCTACACCTTC
CDR3 protein: CAISRDRKAANYGYTF
clone size: NA
D gene: TRBD1
J gene: TRBJ1-2
V gene: TRBV10-3

CDR3 DNA: TGTGCCAGTAGTATCGTTCCGGGACAGCAAGAGACCCAGTACTTC
CDR3 protein: CASSIVPGQQETQYF
clone size: few
D gene: TRBD1
J gene: TRBJ2-5
V gene: TRBV19

CDR3 DNA: TGTGCCAGCAGCTCAATGGGACAGGCGAACACCGGGGAGCTGTTTTTT
CDR3 protein: CASSSMGQANTGELFF
clone size: NA
D gene: TRBD1
J gene: TRBJ2-2
V gene: TRBV25-1

CDR3 DNA: TGCGCCAGCAGCCAGACAGGGAGTGGTGAAGCTTTCTTT
CDR3 protein: CASSQTGSGEAFF
clone size: many
D gene: TRBD1
J gene: TRBJ1-1
V gene: TRBV10-1

CDR3 DNA: TGCGCCAGCAGAGGACAGGTGGGTCAGTCGGACACTGAAGCTTTCTTT
CDR3 protein: CASRGQVGQSDTEAFF
clone size: many
D gene: TRBD1
J gene: TRBJ1-1
V gene: TRBV10-2

CDR3 DNA: TGTGCCAGCAGCCGACTAGCGGTAGACACCGGGGAGCTGTTTTTT
CDR3 protein: CASSRLAVDTGELFF
clone size: many
D gene: TRBD2
J gene: TRBJ2-2
V gene: TRBV7-3

CDR3 DNA: TGTGCCAGCAGCGACCTTCAGGGGCAAGAGACCCAGTACTTC
CDR3 protein: CASSDLQGQETQYF
clone size: many
D gene: NA
J gene: TRBJ2-5
V gene: TRBV2

CDR3 DNA: TGTGCCAGTAGTACGCGCCCTAACTATGGCTACACCTTC
CDR3 protein: CASSTRPNYGYTF
clone size: NA
D gene: NA
J gene: TRBJ1-2
V gene: TRBV19

CDR3 DNA: TGTGCCATCAGTACCCAGAGGAAGCGATCACCCCTCCACTTT
CDR3 protein: CAISTQRKRSPLHF
clone size: many
D gene: NA
J gene: TRBJ1-6
V gene: TRBV10-3

CDR3 DNA: TGTGCTAGCAGCTTACGGGACGACGAGACCCAGTACTTC
CDR3 protein: CASSLRDDETQYF
clone size: NA
D gene: NA
J gene: TRBJ2-5
V gene: TRBV7-7

CDR3 DNA: TGTGCCATCATGGGGGGCTCTGGGGCCAACGTCCTGACTTTC
CDR3 protein: CAIMGGSGANVLTF
clone size: NA
D gene: NA
J gene: TRBJ2-6
V gene: TRBV10-3